This TCR beta chain emerged from a study of T cell clusters in autoimmune cytopenias. The CDR3 is made up of 13 amino acids. The germline V gene has CDR1 MNHEY and CDR2 SVGAGI. TRB was amplified by touch-down multiplex PCR, primer pools A and B combined. From the multiplex PCR reads, TCRdb lists one entry per CDR3 protein and no DNA. Across around 5,400 distinct CDR3 sequences, the top ten clones capture roughly 19% of the sample. TRB was amplified from around 0.25 ug of peripheral blood genomic DNA per sample. This chain uses TRBV6-5 with TRBJ2-7; TCRdb names TRBD1, which stays unverified in the absence of DNA. The receptor was isolated from a human donor with an autoimmune cytopenia or autoimmune hepatitis (not recorded which). The specimen sequenced was peripheral blood. CDR3: CASSPGATYEQYF.